These 4 T cell receptor beta chains share one sample of origin, sequenced in a study of CD8 T cells in Susac syndrome. RNA, at about 0.5 to 1 ug, was reverse transcribed with random hexamers. TCRdb redid the calling of the immunoSEQ multiplex PCR reads with MiXCR, one entry per CDR3 protein. The sample contains under 90,000 distinct CDR3 sequences, 85% to 95% of which appear only once. Sequencing used CD8+ T cells from PBMCs. The origin of the receptors is a human donor with Susac syndrome.

V is TRBV28 and J is TRBJ2-2, with D maybe TRBD2 (6 bases). The CDR3 runs to 17 residues. Trimming took 5 bases from V and 2 from J, leaving 18 bases between them. CDR1 and CDR2 from the germline V gene are MDHEN and SYDVKM. The CDR3 DNA sequence: TGTGCCAGCAGTCGCCGAACGCGGGGAATTAACACCGGGGAGCTGTTTTTT. This codes for CASSRRTRGINTGELFF.

The V and J genes are TRBV3-1 and TRBJ1-5; D remains ambiguous. Germline lookup yields CDR1 LGHDT and CDR2 YNNKEL (reference sequence). V was pared by 0 bases and J by 4 bases, with 10 bases between. The CDR3 spans 15 residues. CDR3 DNA sequence: TGTGCCAGCAGCCAAGATCTGTGGTCGAATCAGCCCCAGCATTTT. It yields the protein CASSQDLWSNQPQHF. Full variable domain (outside the CDR3, taken from reference TRBV3-1 and TRBJ1-5): DTAVSQTPKYLVTQMGNDKSIKCEQNLGHDTMYWYKQDSKKFLKIMFSYNNKELIINETVPNRFSPKSPDKAHLNLHINSLELGDSAVYFCASSQDLWSNQPQHFGDGTRLSIL.

The chain links TRBV5-1 to TRBJ1-2; possibly TRBD1 for D (6 bases). V lost 6 bases and J lost 8, with 26 bases in between. Germline V gives CDR1 SGHRS, CDR2 YFSETQ. This CDR3 is built from 16 residues. The CDR3 region is CASTPDWGAPGRGYTF. CDR3 nucleotides: TGCGCCAGCACCCCCGATTGGGGGGCGCCTGGAAGAGGCTACACCTTC.

The chain is built from TRBV6-2 or TRBV6-3 and TRBJ2-5; D is unresolved. Trimming removed 10 bases from V and 7 bases from J, with 10 bases in between. This CDR3 is 10 amino acids long. Germline loops: CDR1 MNHEY, CDR2 SVGEGT. CDR3 in amino acids: CATAGGTQYF. DNA for the CDR3: TGTGCCACCGCCGGCGGGACCCAGTACTTC.